What follows are 7 T cell receptor beta chains derived from one specimen sequenced in a study of early T cells in non-severe SARS-CoV-2 infection. One entry per CDR3 protein results from TCRdb running MiXCR on the 5' RACE reads. The top ten clones hold about a fifth of a sample with tens of thousands of distinct CDR3 sequences, over 7% of them seen once. Specimen: whole blood. These receptors all stem from an adult who was a healthcare worker with PCR-confirmed SARS-CoV-2 infection or an uninfected control (not recorded which).

In this sample, this clonotype turned up a few times. The chain links TRBV7-2 to TRBJ1-2; D is unclear. V gave up 5 bases and J gave up 4 bases, with 8 bases separating them. The CDR3 totals 12 residues. CDR1 and CDR2 (germline): SGHTA, FQGNSA. Written as DNA, the CDR3 is TGTGCCAGCAGCCTTAACGCCTATGGCTACACCTTC. Residues: CASSLNAYGYTF.

This clonotype was seen ten or more times. V gene TRBV5-1 combines with J gene TRBJ2-3; the D gene is possibly TRBD2 (6 bases). The CDR3 has 15 residues. Trimming removed 4 bases from V and 0 bases from J, with 12 bases in between. Germline loops: CDR1 SGHRS, CDR2 YFSETQ. In DNA, the CDR3 is TGCGCCAGCAGCCGGCAAGGGACTAGCACAGATACGCAGTATTTT. Amino acids: CASSRQGTSTDTQYF.

The table lists this clonotype with a few counts. The CDR3: CASSPPRGNTGELFF. The CDR3 DNA reads as TGTGCCAGCAGCCCTCCCCGGGGGAACACCGGGGAGCTGTTTTTT. The V and J genes are TRBV7-9 and TRBJ2-2, with D perhaps matching TRBD2 (5 bases). Trimming left V 5 bases short and J 1 base short, with 11 bases between. Germline CDR1 reads SEHNR; CDR2 reads FQNEAQ (reference sequence). The CDR3 is 15 residues long.

Ten or more counts support this clonotype. The chain employs TRBV7-9 and TRBJ1-1; TRBD1 agrees at 9 bases. J was trimmed by 6 bases and V by 8 bases; bases with no gene match: 7. Germline V gene sequence: CDR1 SEHNR, CDR2 FQNEAQ (reference sequence). CDR3 length: 13 residues. The CDR3 DNA is TGTGCCAGCGGGACAGGGACACAACCTGAAGCTTTCTTT. As protein: CASGTGTQPEAFF.

The chain couples TRBV5-5 to TRBJ2-1, with D unresolved. CDR1 and CDR2 (germline): SGHKS, YYEKEE (reference sequence). Trimming pared 1 base from V and 5 bases from J, leaving 7 bases between. The CDR3 covers 13 residues. Written as DNA, the CDR3 is TGTGCCAGCAGCTTGTTACTCGACAATGAGCAGTTCTTC. It specifies CASSLLLDNEQFF.

This clonotype was seen only a few times. The chain carries TRBV10-3 and TRBJ2-5; 8 positions match TRBD1. Germline V gives CDR1 ENHRY, CDR2 SYGVKD. The ends lost 3 bases at V and 1 base at J; junction bases unmatched: 10. The CDR3 loop spans 17 amino acids. The CDR3 DNA follows: TGTGCCATCAGTGATTCTCCCGGGACAGGCATCCAAGAGACCCAGTACTTC. Amino acids: CAISDSPGTGIQETQYF.

This chain links TRBV5-1 with TRBJ2-3, with D unclear. Between the trimmed V and J ends, which lost 0 bases and 2 bases, there was a span of 10 bases. The CDR3 spans 15 residues. Germline V gene data show CDR1 as SGHRS and CDR2 as YFSETQ. The CDR3 reads CASSLEAQTTDTQYF. The CDR3 DNA reads as TGCGCCAGCAGCTTGGAGGCCCAAACCACAGATACGCAGTATTTT.